This TCR beta chain derives from a study of blood T cells in healthy people across ages. This clonotype has a handful of counts. PCR was performed a second time for about 7 to 12 cycles using a sample-barcoded 5' primer and a J-beta primer mix. TCRdb re-called the 5' RACE reads with MiXCR, one entry per CDR3 protein. The repertoire has some 690,000 distinct CDR3 sequences, 22% of them found once; the top ten carry roughly 22%. The specimen was blood. This receptor was taken from a man between 65 and 80 years old in good health.

CDR3 coding DNA: TGTGCCAGCGTTCCCCTCCAGGCAAGAGGGGAAAAACTGTTTTTT. Protein: CASVPLQARGEKLFF. This sequence joins TRBV7-9 and TRBJ1-4; no firm D call. The CDR3 extends over 15 amino acids. CDR1 SEHNR and CDR2 FQNEAQ come from the germline V gene (reference sequence). Trimming pared 8 bases from V and 8 bases from J, leaving 21 bases between.